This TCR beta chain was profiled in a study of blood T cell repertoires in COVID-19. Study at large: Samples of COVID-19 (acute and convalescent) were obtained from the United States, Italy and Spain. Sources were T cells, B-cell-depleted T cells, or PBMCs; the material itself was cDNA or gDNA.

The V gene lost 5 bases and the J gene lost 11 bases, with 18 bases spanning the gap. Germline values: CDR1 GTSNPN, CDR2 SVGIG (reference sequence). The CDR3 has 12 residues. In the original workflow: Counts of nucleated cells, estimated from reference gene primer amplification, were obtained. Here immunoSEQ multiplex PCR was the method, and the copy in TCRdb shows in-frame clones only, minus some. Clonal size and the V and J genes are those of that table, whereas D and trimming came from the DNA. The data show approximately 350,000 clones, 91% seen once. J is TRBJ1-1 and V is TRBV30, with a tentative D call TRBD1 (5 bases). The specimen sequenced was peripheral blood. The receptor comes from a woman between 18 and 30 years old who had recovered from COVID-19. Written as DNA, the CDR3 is TGTGCCTGGTGGATCTGGACGGAGGGGGCTTTCTTT. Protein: CAWWIWTEGAFF.